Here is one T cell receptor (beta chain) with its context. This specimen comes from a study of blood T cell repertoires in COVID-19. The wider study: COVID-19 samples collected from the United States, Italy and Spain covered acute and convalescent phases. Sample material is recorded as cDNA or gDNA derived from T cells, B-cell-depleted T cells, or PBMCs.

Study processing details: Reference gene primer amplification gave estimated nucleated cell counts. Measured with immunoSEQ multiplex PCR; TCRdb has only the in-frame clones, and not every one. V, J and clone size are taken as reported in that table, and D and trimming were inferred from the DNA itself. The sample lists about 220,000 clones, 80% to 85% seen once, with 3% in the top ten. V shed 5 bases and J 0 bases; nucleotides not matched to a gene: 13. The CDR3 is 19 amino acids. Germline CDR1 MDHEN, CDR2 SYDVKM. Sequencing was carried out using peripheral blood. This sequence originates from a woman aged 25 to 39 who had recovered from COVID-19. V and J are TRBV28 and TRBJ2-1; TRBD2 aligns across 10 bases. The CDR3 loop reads CASSHHPGLAVLSYNEQFF. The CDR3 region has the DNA TGTGCCAGCAGTCACCATCCCGGACTAGCGGTCCTCTCCTACAATGAGCAGTTCTTC.